This TCR beta chain was recorded in a study of OX40 agonist ivuxolimab in advanced cancers. This CDR3 spans 15 amino acids. Germline lookup yields CDR1 SNHLY and CDR2 FYNNEI. The V end lost 0 bases, the J end lost 4 bases, and 13 bases lay between the germline ends. Study outcomes and limitations: At doses 0.1 to 3.0 mg/kg, CD4+ and CD8+ clones expanded.

Repertoires were generated with immunoSEQ multiplex PCR, while TCRdb's copy carries only in-frame clones and drops some. The repertoire consists of 70,000 or so clones, with roughly 89% occurring once and the leading ten covering under 12%. Comments on this clone: What it binds is not known.

J is TRBJ2-7 and V is TRBV2; the D gene is possibly TRBD1 (6 bases). This TCR was recovered from an adult with an advanced solid tumor such as melanoma, head and neck, liver or kidney cancer. The sample was CD4+ or CD8+ T cells sorted from blood, taken in a trial of the OX40 agonist ivuxolimab. CDR3 region: CASSEAQGLGYEQYF. The CDR3 bases are TGTGCCAGCAGTGAAGCCCAGGGGCTCGGTTACGAGCAGTACTTC.